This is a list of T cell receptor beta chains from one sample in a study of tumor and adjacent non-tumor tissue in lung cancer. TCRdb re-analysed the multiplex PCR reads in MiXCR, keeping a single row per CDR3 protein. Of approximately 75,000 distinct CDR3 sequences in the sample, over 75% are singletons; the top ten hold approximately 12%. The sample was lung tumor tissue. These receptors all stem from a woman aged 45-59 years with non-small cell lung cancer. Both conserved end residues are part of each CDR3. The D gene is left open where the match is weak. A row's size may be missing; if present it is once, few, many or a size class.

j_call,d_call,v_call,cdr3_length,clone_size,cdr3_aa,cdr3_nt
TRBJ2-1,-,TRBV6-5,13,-,CASSPILEKEQFF,TGTGCCAGCAGCCCCATCCTGGAGAAGGAGCAGTTCTTC
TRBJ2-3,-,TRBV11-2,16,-,CASSPVGCPLPDTQYF,TGTGCCAGCAGCCCGGTGGGCTGCCCGCTTCCAGATACGCAATATTTT
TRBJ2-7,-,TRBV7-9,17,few,CASSLDSLDFGSYEQYF,TGTGCCAGCAGCTTAGACTCACTAGATTTCGGCTCCTACGAGCAGTACTTC
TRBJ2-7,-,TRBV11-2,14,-,CASIPSVTNYEQYF,TGTGCCAGCATTCCTAGCGTGACCAACTACGAGCAGTACTTC
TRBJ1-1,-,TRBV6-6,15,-,CASSSPSGGNTEAFF,TGTGCCAGCAGTTCCCCGTCAGGTGGTAACACTGAAGCTTTCTTT
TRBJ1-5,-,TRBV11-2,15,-,CASSFDGLKNRPQHF,TGTGCCAGCAGCTTTGATGGATTGAAGAATCGGCCCCAGCATTTT
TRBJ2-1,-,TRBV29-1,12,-,CSLVLKEGEQFF,TGCAGCCTTGTACTAAAAGAGGGTGAGCAGTTCTTC
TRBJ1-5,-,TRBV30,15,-,CAWTVGTSANQPQHF,TGTGCTTGGACTGTCGGGACTTCGGCGAACCAGCCCCAGCATTTT
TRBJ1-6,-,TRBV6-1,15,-,CASSERVVGDLPLHF,TGTGCCAGCAGTGAAAGGGTCGTCGGGGATTTACCCCTCCACTTT
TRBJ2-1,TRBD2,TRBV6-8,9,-,CANKTSALF,TGTGCCAACAAAACTAGCGCGCTCTTC
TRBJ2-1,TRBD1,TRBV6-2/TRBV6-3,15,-,CASSPRDSSYNEHFF,TGTGCCAGTAGCCCCCGGGACAGCTCCTACAATGAGCACTTCTTC
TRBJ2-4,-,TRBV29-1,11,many,CSALSKNIQYF,TGCAGCGCCCTTTCCAAAAACATTCAGTACTTC
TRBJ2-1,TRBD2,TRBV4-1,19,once,CASSQPGLAGGPSYNEQFF,TGCGCCAGCAGCCAGCCGGGACTAGCAGGGGGACCCTCCTACAATGAGCAGTTCTTT
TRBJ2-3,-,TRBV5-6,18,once,CTGSLARDGREIGDTQYF,TGTACCGGCAGCTTGGCCCGGGACGGCCGGGAGATTGGCGATACGCAGTATTTT
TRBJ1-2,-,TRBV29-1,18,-,CSVESPEGKGEKGWGYTF,TGCAGCGTTGAGTCCCCCGAGGGAAAAGGGGAGAAAGGATGGGGCTACACCTTC
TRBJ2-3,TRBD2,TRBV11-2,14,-,CANSSLAGAGEADF,TGTGCCAATAGTTCGTTAGCGGGAGCGGGTGAGGCAGATTTT
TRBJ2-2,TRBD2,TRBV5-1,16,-,CASSPQVAGGTGELFF,TGCGCCAGCAGCCCGCAGGTGGCGGGGGGAACCGGGGAGCTGTTTTTT
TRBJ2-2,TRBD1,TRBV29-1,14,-,CSVQGQAVTGDLFF,TGCAGCGTACAAGGACAGGCTGTCACCGGGGATCTGTTTTTT
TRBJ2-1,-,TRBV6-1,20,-,CAIILWGNGHGARHDNQQFF,TGTGCCATCATACTTTGGGGGAATGGACATGGGGCCCGACACGATAATCAGCAGTTCTTC
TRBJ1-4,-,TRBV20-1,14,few,CSAREGFTNEKLFF,TGCAGTGCGCGCGAGGGCTTCACTAATGAAAAACTGTTTTTT
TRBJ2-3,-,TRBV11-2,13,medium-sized,CASSLITRDTQYF,TGTGCCAGCAGCTTGATAACCCGGGATACGCAGTATTTT
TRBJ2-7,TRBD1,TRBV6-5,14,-,CASPVGDRDREQYF,TGTGCCAGCCCGGTCGGTGACAGGGATCGTGAGCAGTACTTC
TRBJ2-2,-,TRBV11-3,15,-,CACSLGSQATGELFF,TGTGCCTGCAGCTTGGGGAGTCAGGCCACCGGGGAACTGTTTTTT
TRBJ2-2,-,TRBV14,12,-,CASSSFDGEPFF,TGTGCCAGCAGCTCATTTGACGGGGAGCCGTTTTTC
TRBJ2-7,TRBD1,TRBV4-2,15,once,CASSPSGTGAYQQYF,TGTGCCAGCAGCCCGTCCGGGACAGGGGCATACCAGCAGTACTTC
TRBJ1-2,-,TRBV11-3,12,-,CATNTGCYGSTF,TGTGCCACCAATACGGGTTGCTATGGATCCACCTTC
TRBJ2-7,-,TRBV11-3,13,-,CASSLMRSYEQYF,TGTGCCAGCAGCTTAATGAGGAGCTACGAGCAGTACTTC
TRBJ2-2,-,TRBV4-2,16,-,CASSLLGKRRTGELFF,TGTGCCAGCAGCCTCTTGGGGAAGAGAAGGACCGGGGAGCTGTTTTTT
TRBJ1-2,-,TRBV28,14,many,CASSLGLVGYGYTF,TGTGCCAGCAGTTTAGGTCTAGTAGGGTATGGCTACACCTTC
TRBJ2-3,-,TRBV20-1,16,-,CSAREAGLSTTDLQYF,TGCAGTGCTAGAGAGGCAGGCCTATCAACCACAGATTTGCAGTATTTT
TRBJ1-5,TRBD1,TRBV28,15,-,CASCFPGTGYQPQHF,TGTGCCAGCTGTTTCCCAGGGACAGGGTATCAGCCCCAGCATTTT
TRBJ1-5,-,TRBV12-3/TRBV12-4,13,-,CGSSLGNNLPQHF,TGTGGCAGCAGTTTGGGGAACAATCTGCCCCAGCATTTT